Below are 19 T cell receptor beta chains sequenced from a single sample in a study of blood T cell repertoires in COVID-19. Profiling relied on immunoSEQ multiplex PCR, and the TCRdb table lists in-frame clones only, not all of them. The repertoire holds around 160,000 clones, approximately 83% seen once, with roughly 13% in the top ten. The source material was PBMCs or T cells enriched from blood (not recorded which). The origin of the receptors is a woman between 55 and 75 years old who had recovered from COVID-19.

This sequence joins TRBV5-1 and TRBJ2-7; 9 bases are a match to TRBD1. J lost 2 bases, V lost 4 bases, and 7 bases had no gene match. Per germline, CDR1 SGHRS and CDR2 YFSETQ. This CDR3 spans 15 amino acids. In DNA form, the CDR3 reads TGCGCCAGCAGCCCTGGGACAGGGAGGCCCTACGAGCAGTACTTC. Protein product: CASSPGTGRPYEQYF.

The CDR3 sequence: CASKEPNNYEQYF. CDR3 DNA sequence: TGTGCCAGCAAGGAGCCAAACAACTACGAGCAGTACTTC. The gene calls are TRBV10-3 and TRBJ2-7; unclear D gene. V was trimmed by 10 bases and J by 3 bases, leaving 16 bases between them. This CDR3 region has 13 residues. CDR1 and CDR2 (germline): ENHRY, SYGVKD.

The CDR3 is CASSLRGAGLSEAFF. The CDR3 nucleotides are TGTGCCAGCTCCCTCCGGGGGGCAGGTTTATCTGAAGCTTTCTTT. The gene calls are TRBV11-1 and TRBJ1-1; TRBD1 might be the D (6 bases). V lost 8 bases, J lost 6 bases, and 22 bases lay in between. This CDR3 has 15 amino acids. The germline CDR1 and CDR2 sequences are SGHAT and FQDESV (reference sequence). Full variable domain (outside the CDR3, taken from reference TRBV11-1 and TRBJ1-1): EAEVAQSPRYKITEKSQAVAFWCDPISGHATLYWYRQILGQGPELLVQFQDESVVDDSQLPKDRFSAERLKGVDSTLKIQPAELGDSAMYLCASSLRGAGLSEAFFGQGTRLTVV.

This chain joins TRBV11-1 and TRBJ2-3, with D perhaps TRBD2 (6 bases). Per the germline V gene, CDR1 is SGHAT and CDR2 is FQDESV (reference sequence). Between the trimmed V and J ends, which lost 0 bases and 4 bases, there was a span of 8 bases. The CDR3 has 14 amino acids. The CDR3 bases are TGTGCCAGCAGCTTAGCTGGGAGGTCAGATACGCAGTATTTT. It yields the protein CASSLAGRSDTQYF.

This chain joins TRBV11-2 and TRBJ1-4; perhaps TRBD1 as D (5 bases). Germline values: CDR1 SGHAT, CDR2 FQNNGV. CDR3 size: 13 residues. Between the trimmed V and J ends, which lost 5 bases and 8 bases, there was a span of 12 bases. The CDR3 is CASSPGTREKLFF. In DNA, the CDR3 is TGTGCCAGCAGCCCCGGGACTCGGGAAAAACTGTTTTTT.

The chain combines TRBV7-3 with TRBJ2-6, with D perhaps matching TRBD1 (5 bases). Trimming took off 3 bases at V and 1 base at J, with 10 bases between the two ends. There are 16 residues in the CDR3. The germline gives CDR1 SGHTA, CDR2 FQGTGA. CDR3 DNA: TGTGCCAGCAGCTTGGGTGGACATTCTGGGGCCAACGTCCTGACTTTC. Translated: CASSLGGHSGANVLTF.

The chain links TRBV20-1 to TRBJ2-2, with D perhaps matching TRBD2 (6 bases). CDR3 length: 14 residues. Trimming removed 3 bases from V and 3 bases from J, with 11 bases in between. Germline-derived CDR1 and CDR2 are DFQATT and SNEGSKA (reference sequence). CDR3 DNA sequence: TGCAGTGCTAGTACGGGAGTTTACACCGGGGAGCTGTTTTTT. Protein: CSASTGVYTGELFF.

The rearrangement links TRBV10-3 to TRBJ2-5; the D gene is possibly TRBD1 (6 bases). This CDR3 spans 15 amino acids. The germline gives CDR1 ENHRY, CDR2 SYGVKD. V gave up 8 bases and J gave up 2 bases, with 18 bases separating them. DNA of the CDR3: TGTGCCATCGGTCGGAGAGGGGACAATCAAGAGACCCAGTACTTC. It specifies CAIGRRGDNQETQYF.

This chain links TRBV5-8 with TRBJ1-1, with TRBD1 identical over 10 bases. V dropped 0 bases and J dropped 9; count of bases not matched to a gene: 5. CDR1 and CDR2 from the germline V gene are SGHTS and YDEGEE. The CDR3 has 14 residues. DNA of the CDR3: TGTGCCAGCAGCTTGGGGGACAGGGGTCTCCAAGCTTTCTTT. Its translation is CASSLGDRGLQAFF.

The chain links TRBV24-1 to TRBJ1-2; 11 positions match TRBD1. After removal of 4 bases from V and 8 bases from J, the junction contained 11 bases not matched to a gene. Germline loops: CDR1 KGHDR, CDR2 SFDVKD. The CDR3 runs to 16 residues. The DNA for the CDR3 is TGTGCCACCAGTGACCCCCGGACAGGGGGCGCGGGGGGCTACACCTTC. Encoded protein: CATSDPRTGGAGGYTF.

The chain recombines TRBV5-4 with TRBJ2-1; no reliable D call. CDR1 is SGHNT and CDR2 is YYREEE in the germline V gene (reference sequence). Trimming took off 0 bases at V and 13 bases at J, with 14 bases between the two ends. This CDR3 comprises 13 residues. CDR3: CASSLGLGTIQFF. The CDR3 DNA is TGTGCCAGCAGCTTGGGGCTAGGAACCATCCAGTTCTTC.

The CDR3 reads CASSLDGAGLAGGWFF. CDR3 sequence (DNA): TGTGCCAGCAGCTTGGACGGGGCGGGGCTAGCGGGAGGTTGGTTCTTC. V is TRBV7-2 and J is TRBJ2-1, with 11 nucleotides matching TRBD2. This CDR3 contains 16 residues. The J segment lost 15 bases and the V segment lost 3 bases, leaving 16 bases of the junction unmatched. Germline CDR1 reads SGHTA; CDR2 reads FQGNSA.

The chain is built from TRBV9 and TRBJ2-1; 8 positions match TRBD1. The ends lost 4 bases at V and 5 bases at J; junction bases unmatched: 5. This CDR3 is 14 amino acids long. Germline V gives CDR1 SGDLS, CDR2 YYNGEE. The CDR3 nucleotides are TGTGCCAGCAGCCTCCGACAGGGGAACAATGAGCAGTTCTTC. This codes for CASSLRQGNNEQFF.

The chain couples TRBV18 to TRBJ2-2; 10 positions match TRBD1. The CDR3 consists of 17 residues. J was trimmed by 5 bases and V by 3 bases; bases with no gene match: 9. Germline V gives CDR1 KGHSH, CDR2 LQKENI. The CDR3 protein is CASSPPTGTGATGELFF. For the CDR3, the DNA is TGTGCCAGCTCACCTCCTACCGGGACAGGGGCGACCGGGGAGCTGTTTTTT.

The chain combines TRBV27 with TRBJ2-7; 7 nucleotides agree with TRBD2. There are 16 residues in the CDR3. Germline assignment: CDR1 MNHEY and CDR2 SMNVEV (reference sequence). With V trimmed by 4 bases and J by 1 base, 10 bases remained unmatched. DNA for the CDR3: TGTGCCAGCAGTTCCCCCGGGGCGGGAGTTTCCTACGAGCAGTACTTC. This codes for CASSSPGAGVSYEQYF.

In this sample, this clone turned up a few times. The chain combines TRBV7-8 with TRBJ2-1; TRBD2 matches at 7 bases. The germline V gene has CDR1 SGHVS and CDR2 FQNEAQ. This CDR3 comprises 14 residues. The V gene end was trimmed by 0 bases and the J gene end by 14 bases; junction bases not matched to a gene: 10. CDR3 sequence: CASSLAPPERGKFF. As DNA, the CDR3 is TGTGCCAGCAGCTTAGCGCCCCCGGAGCGGGGCAAGTTCTTC.

The chain couples TRBV5-1 to TRBJ1-4; maybe TRBD1 (6 bases). V lost 4 bases and J 4 bases, leaving 8 bases between the germline ends. Germline V gene data show CDR1 as SGHRS and CDR2 as YFSETQ. The CDR3 runs to 13 residues. The CDR3 sequence is CASSQDSNEKLFF. The DNA of the CDR3 is TGCGCCAGCAGCCAGGACAGTAATGAAAAACTGTTTTTT. Full variable domain (remainder filled in from reference TRBV5-1 and TRBJ1-4): KAGVTQTPRYLIKTRGQQVTLSCSPISGHRSVSWYQQTPGQGLQFLFEYFSETQRNKGNFPGRFSGRQFSNSRSEMNVSTLELGDSALYLCASSQDSNEKLFFGSGTQLSVL.

The chain uses TRBV30 and TRBJ1-2; 7 bases match TRBD1. Germline V CDR1 and CDR2: GTSNPN, SVGIG (reference sequence). This CDR3 spans 13 amino acids. The J segment lost 7 bases and the V segment lost 4 bases, leaving 9 bases of the junction unmatched. Here the CDR3 reads CAWTIRGLGGYTF. CDR3 sequence (DNA): TGTGCCTGGACAATAAGGGGGCTGGGTGGCTACACCTTC.

The CDR3 here is CASSSGGLGNTIYF. CDR3 DNA sequence: TGTGCCAGCAGCTCAGGGGGCTTAGGAAACACCATATATTTT. The rearrangement uses TRBV5-4 and TRBJ1-3; 8 nucleotides line up with TRBD1. CDR1 SGHNT and CDR2 YYREEE come from the germline V gene (reference sequence). V gave up 3 bases and J gave up 4 bases; unmatched junction bases: 3. This CDR3 is 14 amino acids long.